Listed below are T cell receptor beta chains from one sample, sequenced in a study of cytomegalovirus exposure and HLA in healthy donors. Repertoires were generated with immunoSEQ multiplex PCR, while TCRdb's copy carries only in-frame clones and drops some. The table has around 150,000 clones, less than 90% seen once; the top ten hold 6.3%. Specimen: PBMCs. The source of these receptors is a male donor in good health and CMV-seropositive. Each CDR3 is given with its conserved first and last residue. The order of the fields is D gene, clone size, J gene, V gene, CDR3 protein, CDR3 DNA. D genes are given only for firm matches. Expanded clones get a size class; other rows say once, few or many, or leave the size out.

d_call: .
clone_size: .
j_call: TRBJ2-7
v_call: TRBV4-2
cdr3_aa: CASSQEGDFVYEQYF
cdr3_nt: TGTGCCAGCAGCCAAGAGGGGGACTTCGTCTACGAGCAGTACTTC

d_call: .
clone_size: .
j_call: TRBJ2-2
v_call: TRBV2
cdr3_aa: CASKPTATNTGELFF
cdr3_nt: TGTGCCAGCAAGCCGACAGCTACGAACACCGGGGAGCTGTTTTTT

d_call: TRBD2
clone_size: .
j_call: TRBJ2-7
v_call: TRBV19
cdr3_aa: CASSIQQGRDEQYF
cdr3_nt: TGTGCCAGTAGTATTCAGCAAGGGAGGGACGAGCAGTACTTC

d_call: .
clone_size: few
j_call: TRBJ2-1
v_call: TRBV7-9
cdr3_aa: CSSSSPQVLASNEQFF
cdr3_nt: TGTTCCAGCAGCTCCCCTCAGGTCCTAGCAAGCAATGAGCAGTTCTTC

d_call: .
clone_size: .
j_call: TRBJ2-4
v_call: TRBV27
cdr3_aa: CASRTIIDTKNIQYF
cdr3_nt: TGTGCCAGCAGAACTATAATTGATACCAAAAACATTCAGTACTTC

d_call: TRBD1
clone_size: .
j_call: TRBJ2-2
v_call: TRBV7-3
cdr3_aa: CASSPQGAIFTGELFF
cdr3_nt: TGTGCCAGCAGCCCACAGGGGGCAATCTTCACCGGGGAGCTGTTTTTT

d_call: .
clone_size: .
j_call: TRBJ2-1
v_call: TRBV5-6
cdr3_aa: CASSFEPRFPAQKHNEQFF
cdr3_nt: TGTGCCAGCAGCTTTGAACCGCGCTTCCCAGCGCAAAAGCACAATGAGCAGTTCTTC

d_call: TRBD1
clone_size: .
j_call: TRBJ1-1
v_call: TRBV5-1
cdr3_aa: CASNRGPMNTEAFF
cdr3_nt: TGCGCCAGCAACAGGGGACCCATGAACACTGAAGCTTTCTTT

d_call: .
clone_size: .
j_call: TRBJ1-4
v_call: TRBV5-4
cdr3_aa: CASSLAGVGNEKLFF
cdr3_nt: TGTGCCAGCAGCTTGGCCGGGGTTGGTAATGAAAAACTGTTTTTT

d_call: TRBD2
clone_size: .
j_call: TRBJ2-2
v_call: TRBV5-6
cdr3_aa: CASSSGRYTGELFF
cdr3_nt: TGTGCCAGCAGCTCCGGGAGGTACACCGGGGAGCTGTTTTTT

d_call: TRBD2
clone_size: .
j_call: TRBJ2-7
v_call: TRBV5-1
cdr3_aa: CASFRGSGSSYEQYF
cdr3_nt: TGCGCCAGCTTCCGCGGGAGCGGTAGCTCCTACGAGCAGTACTTC

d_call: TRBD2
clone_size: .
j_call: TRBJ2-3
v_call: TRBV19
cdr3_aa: CASSIDAGGGTDTQYF
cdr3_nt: TGTGCCAGTAGTATAGACGCGGGAGGTGGCACAGATACGCAGTATTTT

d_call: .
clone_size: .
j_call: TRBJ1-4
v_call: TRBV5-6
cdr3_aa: CASSPEAINEKLFF
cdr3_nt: TGTGCCAGCAGCCCGGAGGCAATCAATGAAAAACTGTTTTTT

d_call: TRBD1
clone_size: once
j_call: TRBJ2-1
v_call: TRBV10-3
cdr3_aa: CAISERQTGAVNEQFF
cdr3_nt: TGTGCCATCAGTGAGCGCCAGACAGGGGCTGTGAATGAGCAGTTCTTC

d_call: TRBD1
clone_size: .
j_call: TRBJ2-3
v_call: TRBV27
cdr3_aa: CASSLQGQGRFADTQYF
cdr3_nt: TGTGCCAGCAGTTTACAGGGACAGGGGCGATTTGCAGATACGCAGTATTTT

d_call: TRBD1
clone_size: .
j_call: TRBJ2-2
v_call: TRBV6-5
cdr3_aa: CASRRGLNTGELFF
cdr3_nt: TGTGCCAGCCGCAGGGGGCTTAACACCGGGGAGCTGTTTTTT

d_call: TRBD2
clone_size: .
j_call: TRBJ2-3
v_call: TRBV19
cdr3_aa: CATRLSGSFTDTQYF
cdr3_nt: TGTGCCACCAGACTTAGCGGGAGTTTCACAGATACGCAGTATTTT

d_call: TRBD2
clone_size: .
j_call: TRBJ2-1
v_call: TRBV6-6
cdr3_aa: CASQRSGVRAYNEQFF
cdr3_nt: TGTGCCAGCCAACGGAGCGGGGTGAGGGCCTACAATGAGCAGTTCTTC

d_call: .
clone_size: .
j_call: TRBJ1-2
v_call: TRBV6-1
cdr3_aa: CGSNRDYGYTF
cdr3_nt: TGTGGGTCGAACAGGGATTATGGCTACACCTTC

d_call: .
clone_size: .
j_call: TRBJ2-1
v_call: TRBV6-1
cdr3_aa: CASSEISGSGEQFF
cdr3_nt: TGTGCCAGCAGTGAGATATCTGGTAGTGGTGAGCAGTTCTTC

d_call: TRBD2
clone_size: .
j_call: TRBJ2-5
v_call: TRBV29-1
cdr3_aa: CSVGMTSGAQETQYF
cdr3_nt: TGCAGCGTTGGAATGACTAGCGGAGCCCAAGAGACCCAGTACTTC

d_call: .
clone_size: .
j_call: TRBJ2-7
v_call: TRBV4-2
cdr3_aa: CASSQGEEVGEQYF
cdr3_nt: TGTGCCAGCAGCCAAGGGGAGGAGGTCGGGGAGCAGTACTTC

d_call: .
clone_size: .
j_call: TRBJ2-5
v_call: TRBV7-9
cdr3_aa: CSSSSLQETQYF
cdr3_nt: TGTTCCAGCAGCTCACTCCAAGAGACCCAGTACTTC

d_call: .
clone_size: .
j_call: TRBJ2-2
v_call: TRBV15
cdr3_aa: CATSNLRTGELFF
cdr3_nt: TGTGCCACCAGCAATCTGAGGACCGGGGAGCTGTTTTTT

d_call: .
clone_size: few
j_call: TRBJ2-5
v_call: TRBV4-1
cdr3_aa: CASSQDGRGETQYF
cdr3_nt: TGCGCCAGCAGCCAAGATGGAAGGGGAGAGACCCAGTACTTC